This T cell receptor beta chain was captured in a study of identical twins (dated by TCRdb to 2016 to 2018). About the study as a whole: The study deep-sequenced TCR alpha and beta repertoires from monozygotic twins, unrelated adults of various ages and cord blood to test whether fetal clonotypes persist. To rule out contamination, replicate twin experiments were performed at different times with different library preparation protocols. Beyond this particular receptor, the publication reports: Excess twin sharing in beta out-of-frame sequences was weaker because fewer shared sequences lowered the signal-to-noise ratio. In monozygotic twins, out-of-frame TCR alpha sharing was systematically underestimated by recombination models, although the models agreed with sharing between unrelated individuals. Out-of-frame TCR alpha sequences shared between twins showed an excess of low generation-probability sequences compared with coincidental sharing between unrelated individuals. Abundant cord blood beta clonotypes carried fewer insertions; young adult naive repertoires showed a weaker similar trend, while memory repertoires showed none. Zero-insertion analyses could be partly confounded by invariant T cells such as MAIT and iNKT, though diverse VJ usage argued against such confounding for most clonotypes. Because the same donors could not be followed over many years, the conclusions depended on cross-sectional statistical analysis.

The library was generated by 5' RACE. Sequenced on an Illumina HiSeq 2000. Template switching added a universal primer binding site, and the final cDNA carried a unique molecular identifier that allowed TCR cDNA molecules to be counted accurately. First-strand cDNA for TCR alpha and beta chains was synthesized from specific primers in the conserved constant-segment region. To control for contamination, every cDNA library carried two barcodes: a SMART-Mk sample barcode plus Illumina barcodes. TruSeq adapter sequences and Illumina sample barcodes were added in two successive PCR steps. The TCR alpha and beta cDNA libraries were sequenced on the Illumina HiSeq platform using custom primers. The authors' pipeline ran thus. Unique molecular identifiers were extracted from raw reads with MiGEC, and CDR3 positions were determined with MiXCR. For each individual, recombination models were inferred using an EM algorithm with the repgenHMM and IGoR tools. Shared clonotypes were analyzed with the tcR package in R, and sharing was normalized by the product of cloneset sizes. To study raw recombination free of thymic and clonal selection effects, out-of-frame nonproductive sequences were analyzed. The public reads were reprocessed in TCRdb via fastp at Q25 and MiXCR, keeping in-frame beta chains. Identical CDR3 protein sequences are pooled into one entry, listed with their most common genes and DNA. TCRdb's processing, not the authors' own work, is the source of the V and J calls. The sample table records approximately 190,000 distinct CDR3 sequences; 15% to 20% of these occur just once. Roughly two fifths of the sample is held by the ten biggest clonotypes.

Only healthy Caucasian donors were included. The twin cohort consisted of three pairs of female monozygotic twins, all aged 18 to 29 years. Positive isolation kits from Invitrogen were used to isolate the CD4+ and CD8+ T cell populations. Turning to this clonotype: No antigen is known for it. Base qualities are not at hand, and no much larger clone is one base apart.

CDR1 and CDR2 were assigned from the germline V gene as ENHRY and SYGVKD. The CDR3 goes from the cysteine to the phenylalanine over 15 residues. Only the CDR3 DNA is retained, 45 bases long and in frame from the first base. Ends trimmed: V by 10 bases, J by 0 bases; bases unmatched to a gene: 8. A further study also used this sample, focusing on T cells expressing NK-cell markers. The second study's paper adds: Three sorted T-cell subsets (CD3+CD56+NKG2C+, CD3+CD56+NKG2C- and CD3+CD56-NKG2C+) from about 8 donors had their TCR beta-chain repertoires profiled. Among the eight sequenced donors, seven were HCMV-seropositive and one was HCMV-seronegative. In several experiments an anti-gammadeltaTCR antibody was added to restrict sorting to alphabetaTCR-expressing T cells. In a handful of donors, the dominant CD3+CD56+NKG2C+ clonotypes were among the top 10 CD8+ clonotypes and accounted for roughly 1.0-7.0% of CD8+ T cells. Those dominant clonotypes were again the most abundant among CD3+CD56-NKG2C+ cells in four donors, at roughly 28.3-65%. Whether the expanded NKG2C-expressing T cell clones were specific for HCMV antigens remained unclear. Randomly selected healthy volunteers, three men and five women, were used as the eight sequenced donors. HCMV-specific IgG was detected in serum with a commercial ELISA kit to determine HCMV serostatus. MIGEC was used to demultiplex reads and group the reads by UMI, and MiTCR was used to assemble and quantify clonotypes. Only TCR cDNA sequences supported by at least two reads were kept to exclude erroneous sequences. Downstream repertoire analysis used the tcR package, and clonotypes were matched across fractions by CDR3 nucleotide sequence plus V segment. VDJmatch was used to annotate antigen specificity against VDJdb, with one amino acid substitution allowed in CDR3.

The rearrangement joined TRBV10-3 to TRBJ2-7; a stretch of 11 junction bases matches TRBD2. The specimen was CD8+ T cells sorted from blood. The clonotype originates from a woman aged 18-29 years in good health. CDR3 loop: CASGTSGWSSYEQYF. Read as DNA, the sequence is TGTGCCAGCGGGACTAGCGGTTGGAGCTCCTACGAGCAGTACTTC.